These 4 T cell receptor beta chains originate from one sample sequenced in a study of shared clonotypes between healthy human individuals. CD8 cells classed as naive were CD45RO-negative and positively selected for CCR7, excluding terminally differentiated effector memory CD45RA+ cells. Sequencing used immunoSEQ multiplex PCR; TCRdb keeps in-frame clones, though not all of them. Of roughly 600,000 clones detected, more than 95% appear once; the ten largest clones hold approximately 0.3%. The sample consisted of naive CD8+ T cells sorted from blood. These receptors originate from a young man in good health.

The V call is TRBV11-2, the J call TRBJ2-7; D call uncertain. The CDR3 has 13 residues. Deletions cut 8 bases from V and 7 bases from J, with 18 bases between. CDR1 SGHAT and CDR2 FQNNGV come from the germline V gene. The CDR3 here is CASCPTHGLEQYF. Here the CDR3 DNA reads TGTGCCAGCTGCCCGACTCACGGCTTGGAGCAGTACTTC.

The rearrangement uses TRBV25-1 and TRBJ2-1; 10 nucleotides line up with TRBD1. Looked up from germline, CDR1 is MGHDK and CDR2 is SYGVNS. Losses at the gene ends were 6 bases for V and 8 bases for J; bases not matched to a gene: 19. The CDR3 runs to 18 residues. CDR3 DNA: TGTGCCAGCAGCTCGTCCCGGGACAGGGGAGGGGGCTCCCATGAGCAGTTCTTC. Translation gives CASSSSRDRGGGSHEQFF.

The chain recombines TRBV5-1 with TRBJ2-7, with D unresolved. Germline assignment: CDR1 SGHRS and CDR2 YFSETQ. This CDR3 contains 14 residues. Trimming shortened V by 0 bases and J by 5 bases, and 12 bases separated the two germline ends. The DNA for the CDR3 is TGCGCCAGCAGCTTGGATGGGTTTCGGGACGAGCAGTACTTC. It is translated as CASSLDGFRDEQYF.

The rearrangement uses TRBV7-8 and TRBJ2-7; D is undetermined. Trimming took 2 bases from V and 2 from J, leaving 10 bases between them. This CDR3 is 14 amino acids long. The germline CDR1 and CDR2 sequences are SGHVS and FQNEAQ. The CDR3 DNA sequence: TGTGCCAGCAGCTTAAATGTGGCTACCTACGAGCAGTACTTC. This sequence encodes CASSLNVATYEQYF. The full variable domain, in which reference TRBV7-8 and TRBJ2-7 provide the parts outside the CDR3, is GAGVSQSPRYKVAKRGQDVALRCDPISGHVSLFWYQQALGQGPEFLTYFQNEAQLDKSGLPSDRFFAERPEGSVSTLKIQRTQQEDSAVYLCASSLNVATYEQYFGPGTRLTVT.